The 30 T cell receptor beta chains listed next were all sequenced from one sample in a study of graft-versus-host responses after intestinal transplantation. TCRdb keeps only in-frame clones here, not all; method: immunoSEQ multiplex PCR. Found here are tens of thousands of clones, roughly four fifths of them singletons; the top ten hold about 4%. Material: PBMCs, obtained roughly 1,000 days after transplant. The source is a human patient who received an intestinal transplant, so some T cells may come from the graft donor.

The table lists this clone with a count of one. This chain links TRBV5-1 with TRBJ2-2; 8 nucleotides match TRBD1. CDR3 length: 15 amino acids. V was clipped by 3 bases and J by 4 bases; unmatched bases: 5. Germline CDR1 is SGHRS and CDR2 is YFSETQ. CDR3 in DNA: TGCGCCAGCAGCTGGACAGGGATGGGCACCGGGGAGCTGTTTTTT. It encodes CASSWTGMGTGELFF.

This clone was observed a single time. V and J are TRBV6-5 and TRBJ1-6, with 9 positions matching TRBD1. The V gene end was trimmed by 5 bases and the J gene end by 14 bases; junction bases not matched to a gene: 13. The CDR3 is 15 amino acids. The germline CDR1 and CDR2 sequences are MNHEY and SVGAGI. The CDR3 DNA reads TGTGCCAGCAGTCTCGTCACAGGGGGCCGATCAGCCCTCCACTTT. Amino acids: CASSLVTGGRSALHF.

The CDR3 region is CASSGQLSYEQYF. Written as DNA, the CDR3 is TGTGCCAGCAGTGGACAGCTCTCCTACGAGCAGTACTTC. The rearrangement uses TRBV2 and TRBJ2-7, with D possibly TRBD1 on 5 matching bases. V lost 4 bases and J 0 bases, leaving 7 bases between the germline ends. Germline V lookup: CDR1 SNHLY, CDR2 FYNNEI. The CDR3 is made up of 13 amino acids.

The genes are TRBV5-6 and TRBJ2-7; a possible D gene is TRBD1 (5 bases). The CDR3 runs to 15 residues. Looked up from germline, CDR1 is SGHDT and CDR2 is YYEEEE. The ends were cut back, 1 base at V and 1 base at J, with 12 bases in the middle. Here the CDR3 reads CASSLRQGRSYEQYF. The CDR3 DNA reads TGTGCCAGCAGCTTGAGGCAGGGTCGGTCCTACGAGCAGTACTTC.

The chain employs TRBV11-2 and TRBJ2-4; 7 bases align to TRBD2. The V and J ends lost 7 bases and 2 bases, in that order; junction bases with no gene match: 5. The CDR3 is 14 residues long. Germline V gene data show CDR1 as SGHAT and CDR2 as FQNNGV. The CDR3 sequence: CASTRGGSKNIQYF. CDR3 nucleotides: TGTGCCAGCACCCGCGGGGGTTCCAAAAACATTCAGTACTTC.

J is TRBJ1-1 and V is TRBV28, with D uncertain. V was shortened by 6 bases and J by 1 base, with 9 bases between the two germline ends. Per germline, CDR1 MDHEN and CDR2 SYDVKM. This CDR3 has 13 residues. The CDR3 region is CASSPVQNTEAFF. The DNA for the CDR3 is TGTGCCAGCAGCCCCGTCCAGAACACTGAAGCTTTCTTT.

This chain links TRBV4-1 with TRBJ1-1, with 9 bases aligning to TRBD1. Trimming removed 6 bases from V and 5 bases from J; junction bases left unmatched: 10. This CDR3 has 15 amino acids. CDR1 is MGHRA, CDR2 YSYEKL, per germline. CDR3 bases: TGCGCCAGCAGACTAGGGACAGGGTTGTTGACTGAAGCTTTCTTT. Protein product: CASRLGTGLLTEAFF.

V is TRBV9 and J is TRBJ2-3; D remains unclear. Germline lookup yields CDR1 SGDLS and CDR2 YYNGEE. V lost 4 bases, J lost 0 bases, and 18 bases lay in between. This CDR3 comprises 17 residues. The CDR3 DNA sequence: TGTGCCAGCAGCCCCCATCCTAGGAAGGGAAGCACAGATACGCAGTATTTT. It encodes CASSPHPRKGSTDTQYF. Combining the CDR3 with reference TRBV9 and TRBJ2-3 gives the whole variable domain DSGVTQTPKHLITATGQRVTLRCSPRSGDLSVYWYQQSLDQGLQFLIQYYNGEERAKGNILERFSAQQFPDLHSELNLSSLELGDSALYFCASSPHPRKGSTDTQYFGPGTRLTVL.

This chain links TRBV7-9 with TRBJ1-4; TRBD1 matches 11 bases. Germline CDR1 reads SEHNR; CDR2 reads FQNEAQ (reference sequence). The CDR3 is 17 residues long. With V trimmed by 1 base and J by 2 bases, 3 bases remained unmatched. The CDR3: CASSLGTGGDTNEKLFF. The DNA of the CDR3 is TGTGCCAGCAGCTTAGGGACAGGGGGCGATACTAATGAAAAACTGTTTTTT.

The gene calls are TRBV10-3 and TRBJ1-6; TRBD1 matches 9 bases. The CDR3 consists of 14 residues. J gave up 9 bases and V 5 bases, and 5 bases lay outside the gene matches. Germline CDR1 and CDR2: ENHRY and SYGVKD. The CDR3 protein is CAISLTGGASPLHF. Here the CDR3 DNA reads TGTGCCATCAGTCTTACAGGGGGCGCTTCACCCCTCCACTTT.

The chain employs TRBV30 and TRBJ1-1; D perhaps matches TRBD1 (6 bases). The V and J ends lost 2 bases and 5 bases respectively, with 12 bases between them. The CDR3 covers 13 residues. Germline lookup yields CDR1 GTSNPN and CDR2 SVGIG (reference sequence). DNA of the CDR3: TGTGCCTGGAGTCAACAGGGAGGGACTGAAGCTTTCTTT. Translated, it gives CAWSQQGGTEAFF.

Only one count was recorded for this clone. CDR3 protein: CASSQGSEGANYGYTF. The CDR3 nucleotides read TGCGCCAGCAGCCAAGGATCCGAGGGGGCCAACTATGGCTACACCTTC. This chain connects TRBV4-1 to TRBJ1-2; 7 bases match TRBD1. The CDR3 is 16 amino acids. Germline trimming cut 1 base from V and 2 bases from J; bases unmatched to any gene: 7. The germline CDR1 and CDR2 sequences are MGHRA and YSYEKL.

This chain links TRBV13 with TRBJ2-6; D ambiguous. This CDR3 has 16 amino acids. Trimming removed 5 bases from V and 0 bases from J, with 11 bases in between. Germline CDR1 PRHDT, CDR2 FYEKMQ (reference sequence). CDR3 bases: TGTGCCAGCAGCCCGACCGGATCCTCTGGGGCCAACGTCCTGACTTTC. This translates into CASSPTGSSGANVLTF.

The chain is built from TRBV7-3 and TRBJ2-3; D possibly corresponds to TRBD1 (6 bases). Germline CDR1 and CDR2: SGHTA and FQGTGA. V shed 5 bases and J shed 0 bases, with 15 bases lying between them. The CDR3 is made up of 16 amino acids. CDR3 protein: CASSPGQGLSTDTQYF. CDR3 sequence (DNA): TGTGCCAGCAGCCCCGGCCAGGGGCTAAGCACAGATACGCAGTATTTT.

Only a few counts were recorded for this clone. The J gene is TRBJ1-3, the V gene TRBV10-1; D unresolved. Germline V gene sequence: CDR1 WNHNN, CDR2 SYGVQD (reference sequence). The CDR3 runs to 13 residues. Trimming shortened V by 6 bases and J by 0 bases, and 6 bases separated the two germline ends. The CDR3 nucleotides read TGCGCCAGCAGCCGTGGCTCTGGAAACACCATATATTTT. Protein product: CASSRGSGNTIYF.

This clone was seen a handful of times. V and J are TRBV28 and TRBJ2-6; perhaps TRBD1 as D (8 bases). The CDR3 sequence is 18 residues long. V lost 5 bases, J lost 1 base, and 18 bases lay in between. Germline CDR1 MDHEN, CDR2 SYDVKM. DNA of the CDR3: TGTGCCAGCAGTGAGGGGGGGACAGGCCCGTCTGGGGCCAACGTCCTGACTTTC. Protein sequence: CASSEGGTGPSGANVLTF.

The chain links TRBV6-6 to TRBJ1-1; 8 positions agree with TRBD1. V lost 8 bases, J lost 7 bases, and 6 bases stayed unmatched. Germline V gene lookup returns CDR1 MNHNY and CDR2 SVGAGI (reference sequence). The CDR3 loop spans 12 amino acids. This CDR3 reads CASYRGGYEAFF. As DNA, the CDR3 is TGTGCCAGCTACAGGGGGGGATATGAAGCTTTCTTT.

This clone was seen only a few times. The chain combines TRBV6-1 with TRBJ2-2, with 14 bases identical to TRBD2. The ends lost 3 bases at V and 6 bases at J; junction bases unmatched: 0. From germline, CDR1 is MNHNS and CDR2 SASEGT. The CDR3 covers 15 residues. CDR3 protein: CASSETSGGAGELFF. The CDR3 coding sequence is TGTGCCAGCAGTGAGACTAGCGGGGGGGCCGGGGAGCTGTTTTTT.

The rearrangement joins TRBV19 to TRBJ2-6; tentatively, D is TRBD1 (6 bases). The CDR3 covers 18 residues. Germline V lookup: CDR1 LNHDA, CDR2 SQIVND (reference sequence). V was shortened by 3 bases and J by 0 bases, with 15 bases between the two germline ends. In DNA, the CDR3 is TGTGCCAGTAGTATTGTCGACAGGTCCCTCTCTGGGGCCAACGTCCTGACTTTC. Translating it yields CASSIVDRSLSGANVLTF. Full variable domain (missing parts from reference TRBV19 and TRBJ2-6): DGGITQSPKYLFRKEGQNVTLSCEQNLNHDAMYWYRQDPGQGLRLIYYSQIVNDFQKGDIAEGYSVSREKKESFPLTVTSAQKNPTAFYLCASSIVDRSLSGANVLTFGAGSRLTVL.

Remarks on this clone: A read error may produce the germline difference seen at one junction end. The rearrangement links TRBV19 to TRBJ1-2, with D maybe TRBD1 (6 bases). In germline, CDR1 is LNHDA, CDR2 SQIVND (reference sequence). The CDR3 loop spans 11 amino acids. The CDR3: CAGRGVNGYTF. The DNA for the CDR3 is TGTGCCGGTAGGGGGGTGAATGGCTACACCTTC.

This chain uses TRBV27 with TRBJ1-1; D perhaps matches TRBD1 (5 bases). The CDR3 runs to 14 residues. Trimming stripped 3 bases from V and 1 base from J, with 9 bases between. Germline-derived CDR1 and CDR2 are MNHEY and SMNVEV (reference sequence). The CDR3 region is CASSFWQGNTEAFF. CDR3 DNA sequence: TGTGCCAGCAGTTTTTGGCAGGGGAACACTGAAGCTTTCTTT.

The V and J genes are TRBV9 and TRBJ1-2, with D possibly being TRBD1 (6 bases). From germline, CDR1 is SGDLS and CDR2 YYNGEE. The germline V and J ends were trimmed by 3 bases and 4 bases, with 10 bases remaining between them. CDR3 size: 13 residues. CDR3 sequence reads: CASSGGGLYGYTF. DNA for the CDR3: TGTGCCAGCAGCGGTGGGGGGCTCTATGGCTACACCTTC. Based on the CDR3 plus reference TRBV9 and TRBJ1-2, the full variable domain is DSGVTQTPKHLITATGQRVTLRCSPRSGDLSVYWYQQSLDQGLQFLIQYYNGEERAKGNILERFSAQQFPDLHSELNLSSLELGDSALYFCASSGGGLYGYTFGSGTRLTVV.

V usage is TRBV4-1 and J usage is TRBJ2-3; D is possibly TRBD1 (5 bases). The CDR3 spans 14 residues. Trimming cost V 5 bases and J 4 bases, with 13 bases left between them. Per germline, CDR1 MGHRA and CDR2 YSYEKL. The CDR3 is CASSLGLGADTQYF. DNA for the CDR3: TGCGCCAGCAGCTTGGGCCTAGGGGCAGATACGCAGTATTTT.

The rearrangement uses TRBV5-1 and TRBJ1-4, with 7 bases lining up with TRBD1. Germline CDR1 is SGHRS and CDR2 is YFSETQ. Trimming took 4 bases from V and 7 from J; bases not matched to a gene: 10. The CDR3 is 15 amino acids. The CDR3 protein is CASSVNRGGGEKLFF. The CDR3 DNA is TGCGCCAGCAGCGTAAACAGGGGAGGAGGTGAAAAACTGTTTTTT. The full variable domain, in which reference TRBV5-1 and TRBJ1-4 provide the parts outside the CDR3, is KAGVTQTPRYLIKTRGQQVTLSCSPISGHRSVSWYQQTPGQGLQFLFEYFSETQRNKGNFPGRFSGRQFSNSRSEMNVSTLELGDSALYLCASSVNRGGGEKLFFGSGTQLSVL.

The chain links TRBV2 to TRBJ2-7; D not certain. Per germline, CDR1 SNHLY and CDR2 FYNNEI. The CDR3 has 12 residues. V lost 6 bases to trimming and J lost 0 bases, with 6 bases between them. DNA for the CDR3: TGTGCCAGCAGAAGGAGCTCCTACGAGCAGTACTTC. Translated: CASRRSSYEQYF.

This clone is medium-sized in the sample. The CDR3 nucleotides are TGTGCCAGCAGCAAGACAGGCTACGAGCAGTACTTC. Translation gives CASSKTGYEQYF. The V gene is TRBV21-1, the J gene TRBJ2-7; TRBD1 was called by the table and not checked on the DNA. TRBV21-1 represents a pseudogene. The CDR3 length is 12 residues.

The V call is TRBV10-3, the J call TRBJ1-4; 7 bases match TRBD1. The CDR3 totals 14 residues. Trimming cost V 2 bases and J 12 bases; bases outside gene matches: 9. Germline-derived CDR1 and CDR2 are ENHRY and SYGVKD. CDR3 sequence: CAISEGGRGSELFF. The CDR3 DNA reads as TGTGCCATCAGTGAGGGCGGCAGGGGGTCGGAACTGTTTTTT.

This chain uses TRBV7-3 with TRBJ1-1, with 7 bases aligning to TRBD1. Germline V gene sequence: CDR1 SGHTA, CDR2 FQGTGA. With V trimmed by 2 bases and J by 4 bases, 13 bases remained unmatched. The CDR3 covers 17 residues. The CDR3 loop is CASSLSGGQYLSTEAFF. DNA of the CDR3: TGTGCCAGCAGCTTATCAGGGGGTCAATATTTGAGCACTGAAGCTTTCTTT. Full variable domain (outside the CDR3, taken from reference TRBV7-3 and TRBJ1-1): GAGVSQTPSNKVTEKGKYVELRCDPISGHTALYWYRQSLGQGPEFLIYFQGTGAADDSGLPNDRFFAVRPEGSVSTLKIQRTERGDSAVYLCASSLSGGQYLSTEAFFGQGTRLTVV.

This chain uses TRBV27 with TRBJ2-7; perhaps D is TRBD1 or TRBD2 (5 bases each). Germline loops: CDR1 MNHEY, CDR2 SMNVEV (reference sequence). Trimming took off 5 bases at V and 6 bases at J, with 14 bases between the two ends. The CDR3 covers 13 residues. DNA of the CDR3: TGTGCCAGCAGTGGGGCGGGTGGTCGCGAGCAGTACTTC. This sequence encodes CASSGAGGREQYF.

The chain recombines TRBV5-4 with TRBJ2-7, with 12 bases aligning to TRBD2. V shed 3 bases and J 2 bases; nucleotides not matched to a gene: 9. The CDR3 spans 17 residues. Germline CDR1 and CDR2: SGHNT and YYREEE (reference sequence). The DNA for the CDR3 is TGTGCCAGCAGCTCCATGCGGACTAGCGGGGCACCCTACGAGCAGTACTTC. Protein sequence: CASSSMRTSGAPYEQYF.